This T cell receptor (beta chain) was identified during a study of blood T cell repertoires in COVID-19. About the research overall: Sample material is recorded as cDNA or gDNA derived from T cells, B-cell-depleted T cells, or PBMCs.

The CDR3 contains 12 residues. V was trimmed by 2 bases and J by 7 bases, leaving 7 bases between them. Germline CDR1 reads SGHDT; CDR2 reads YYEEEE. Assay: immunoSEQ multiplex PCR; the TCRdb copy retains only in-frame clones and omits some. The sample records 150,000 to 200,000 clones, 81% being singletons. Participant ages covered about 18 to 90 years across 25 or so US areas. Participant-reported clinical history was the basis for cohort assignment. Sequencing input: PBMCs or T cells enriched from blood (not recorded which). The receptor's source is a woman between 40 and 50 years old with acute COVID-19. This sequence joins TRBV5-6 and TRBJ1-5; D is unclear. CDR3 protein: CASSFLGQPQHF. For the CDR3, the DNA is TGTGCCAGCAGCTTTTTGGGCCAGCCCCAGCATTTT.